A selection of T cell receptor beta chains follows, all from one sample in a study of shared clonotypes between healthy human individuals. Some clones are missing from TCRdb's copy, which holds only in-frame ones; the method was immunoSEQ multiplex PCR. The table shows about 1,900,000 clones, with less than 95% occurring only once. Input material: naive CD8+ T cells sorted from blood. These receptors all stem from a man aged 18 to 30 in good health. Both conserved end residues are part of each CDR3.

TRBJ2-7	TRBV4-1	CASSQARQYEQYF
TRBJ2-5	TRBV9	CASSDGYQETQYF
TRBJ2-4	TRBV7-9	CASSSPGGPIKNIQYF
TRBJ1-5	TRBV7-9	CASSPGPIYSNQPQHF
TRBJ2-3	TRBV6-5	CASSYGDLDTQYF
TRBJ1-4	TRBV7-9	CASSLDRTGANEKLFF
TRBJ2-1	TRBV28	CASTPDTSSYNEQFF
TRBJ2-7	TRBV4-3	CASSQEPTWGSPREKAYEQYF
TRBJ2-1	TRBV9	CASSVGGVGEQFF
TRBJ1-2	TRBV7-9	CASTSSGSVDGYTF
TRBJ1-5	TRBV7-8	CASSRGGAQPQHF
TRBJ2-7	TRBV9	CASSKPRGWDLYEQYF
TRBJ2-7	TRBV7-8	CASSPEGLSYEQYF
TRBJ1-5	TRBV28	CATRTHSNQPQHF
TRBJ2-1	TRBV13	CASSPRVGGPNEQFF
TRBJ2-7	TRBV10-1	CARAGRRDEQYF
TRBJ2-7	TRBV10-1	CASSESRGQEKTYEQYF
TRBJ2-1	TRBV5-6	CASSLGGYNEQFF
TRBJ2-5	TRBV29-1	CSVESGGAYGTQYF
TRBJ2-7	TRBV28	CASSVNYEQYF
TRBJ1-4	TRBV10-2	CASRATNEKLFF
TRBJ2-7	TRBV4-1	CASSQDGFSYEQYF
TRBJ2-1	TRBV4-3	CASSQEMLSYNEQFF
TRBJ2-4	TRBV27	CASSLKRTEVAKNIQYF
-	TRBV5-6	CASSPGGEGPEQYF
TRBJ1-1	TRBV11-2	CASSFLGHLNTEAFF
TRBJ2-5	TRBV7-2	CASSSRGPREEHQETQYF
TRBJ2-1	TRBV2	CASSVAGMGNEQFF
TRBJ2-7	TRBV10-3	CAISEQGGYEQYF
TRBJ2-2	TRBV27	CASGTSNTGELFF
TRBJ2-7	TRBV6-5	CASKTSGYEQYF
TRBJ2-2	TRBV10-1	CASSETPGQLGEELFF
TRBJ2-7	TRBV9	CASGGTYEQYF
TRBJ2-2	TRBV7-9	CASSLLTGGKNTGELFF
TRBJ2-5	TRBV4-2	CASSQESHHAEETQYF
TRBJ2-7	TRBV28	CASSWTGGLYEQYF
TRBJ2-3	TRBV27	CASSEGLAGLTDTQYF
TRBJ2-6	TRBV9	CASSVRVSPSGANVLTF
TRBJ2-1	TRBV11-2	CASSLGKGSNEQFF
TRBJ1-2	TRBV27	CASSLSRRGLYGYTF
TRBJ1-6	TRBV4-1	CASSHLRGVSSPLHF